This TCR beta chain originates from a study of T cell responses to AZD1222 COVID-19 vaccine. Study-wide results and caveats: The donor group comprised mostly white British people and more females; the analysis possibly underestimated clonal diversity. Spike-wide coverage was observed for vaccine-associated CD4 TCRs, with dominant responses at 160-218 and 743-854.

The repertoire was sequenced with immunoSEQ multiplex PCR; TCRdb's copy has only in-frame clones and lacks some. The data show 110,000 to 150,000 clones, with about 93% seen just once and under 4.5% held by the top ten. The V and J ends lost 4 bases and 5 bases respectively, with 11 bases between them. Germline V gives CDR1 LGHDT, CDR2 YNNKEL (reference sequence). This CDR3 spans 14 amino acids. Details on this clone: Its specificity is not known.

The rearrangement uses TRBV3-1 (or the pseudogene TRBV3-2) and TRBJ1-4; maybe TRBD1 (5 bases). The sample in question was peripheral blood, obtained on day 0 of AZD1222 vaccination. The clonotype originates from an adult in good health. In DNA, the CDR3 is TGTGCCAGCAGCCTCAGGGTGGAGAATGAAAAACTGTTTTTT. Its protein product is CASSLRVENEKLFF.